This T cell receptor (beta chain) was retrieved from a study of T-cell reconstitution after alpha-beta-depleted transplantation in children. General observations from the study: There were some patients whose high TCRbeta diversity at day 60 came from surviving recipient T cells and thymic progenitors. Newly produced T cells mostly provided counts and TCRbeta diversity after one year, as hyperexpanded clones declined. After transplant, at about two months, alpha-beta T cells were reportedly derived from several hundred expanded graft clones.

Unique molecular identifiers were incorporated during preparation of the TCRbeta library. MiXCR, run by TCRdb on the PCR reads, gives a single entry per CDR3 protein. The table has 200,000 to 250,000 distinct CDR3 sequences, about 7% seen once. Trimming took 1 base from V and 2 from J; bases not matched to a gene: 5. Germline CDR1 reads SQVTM; CDR2 reads ANQGSEA. This CDR3 region has 15 residues. The table lists this clonotype with many counts. Antigen unknown. Sample: PBMCs, taken before TCRalphabeta/CD19-depleted stem cell transplant. This receptor was obtained from a boy between 2 and 10 years old with acute lymphoblastic leukemia, due to receive a stem cell transplant. The J gene is TRBJ2-1, the V gene TRBV29-1; TRBD1 agrees at 7 bases. CDR3 amino acids: CSVEGEQGAYNEQFF. The CDR3 DNA reads TGCAGCGTTGAAGGCGAGCAGGGGGCCTACAATGAGCAGTTCTTC.